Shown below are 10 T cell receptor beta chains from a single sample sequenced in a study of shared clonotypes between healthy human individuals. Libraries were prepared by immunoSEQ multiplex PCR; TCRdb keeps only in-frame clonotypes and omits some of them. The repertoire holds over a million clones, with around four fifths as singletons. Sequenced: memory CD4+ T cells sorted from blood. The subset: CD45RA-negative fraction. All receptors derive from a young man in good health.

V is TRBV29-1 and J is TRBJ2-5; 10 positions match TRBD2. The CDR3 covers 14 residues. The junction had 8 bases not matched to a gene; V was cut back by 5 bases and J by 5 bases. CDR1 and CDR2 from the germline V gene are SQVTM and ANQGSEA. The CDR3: CSVKSGGALETQYF. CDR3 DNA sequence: TGCAGCGTTAAGAGCGGGGGGGCCTTGGAGACCCAGTACTTC.

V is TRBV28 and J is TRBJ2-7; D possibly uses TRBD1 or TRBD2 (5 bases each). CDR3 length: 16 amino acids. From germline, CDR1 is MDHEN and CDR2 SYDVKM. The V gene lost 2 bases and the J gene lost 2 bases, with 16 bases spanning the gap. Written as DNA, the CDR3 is TGTGCCAGCAGTTTAGGGGGTGGGGCCCTTACCTACGAGCAGTACTTC. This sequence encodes CASSLGGGALTYEQYF. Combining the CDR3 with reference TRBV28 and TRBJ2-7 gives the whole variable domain DVKVTQSSRYLVKRTGEKVFLECVQDMDHENMFWYRQDPGLGLRLIYFSYDVKMKEKGDIPEGYSVSREKKERFSLILESASTNQTSMYLCASSLGGGALTYEQYFGPGTRLTVT.

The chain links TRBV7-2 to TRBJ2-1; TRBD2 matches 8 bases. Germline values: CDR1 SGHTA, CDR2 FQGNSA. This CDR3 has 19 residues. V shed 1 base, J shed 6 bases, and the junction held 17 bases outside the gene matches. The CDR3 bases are TGTGCCAGCAGCTTAGGGAGGGTGGTGACGACGGGAGGGCCCAATGAGCAGTTCTTC. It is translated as CASSLGRVVTTGGPNEQFF.

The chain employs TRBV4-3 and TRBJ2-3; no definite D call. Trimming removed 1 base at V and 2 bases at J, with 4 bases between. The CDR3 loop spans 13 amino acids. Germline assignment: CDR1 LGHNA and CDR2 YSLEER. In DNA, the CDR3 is TGCGCCAGCAGCCAAGCGGTCACAGATACGCAGTATTTT. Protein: CASSQAVTDTQYF.

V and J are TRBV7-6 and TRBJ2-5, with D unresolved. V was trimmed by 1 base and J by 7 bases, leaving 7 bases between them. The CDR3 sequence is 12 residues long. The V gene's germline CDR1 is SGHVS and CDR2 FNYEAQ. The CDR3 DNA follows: TGTGCCAGCAGCTTAGACTGGGGGACCCAGTACTTC. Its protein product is CASSLDWGTQYF.

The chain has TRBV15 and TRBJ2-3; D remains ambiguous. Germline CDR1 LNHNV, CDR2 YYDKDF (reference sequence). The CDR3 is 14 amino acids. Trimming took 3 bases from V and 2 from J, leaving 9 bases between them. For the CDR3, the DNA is TGTGCCACCAGCAGGGCTACCTTCACAGATACGCAGTATTTT. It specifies CATSRATFTDTQYF.

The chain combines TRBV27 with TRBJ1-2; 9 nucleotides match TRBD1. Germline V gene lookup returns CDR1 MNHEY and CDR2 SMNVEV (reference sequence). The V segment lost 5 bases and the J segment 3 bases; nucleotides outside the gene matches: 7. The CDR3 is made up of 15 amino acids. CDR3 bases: TGTGCCAGCAGTGCCCGGGACAGGGCTTACTATGGCTACACCTTC. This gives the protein CASSARDRAYYGYTF.

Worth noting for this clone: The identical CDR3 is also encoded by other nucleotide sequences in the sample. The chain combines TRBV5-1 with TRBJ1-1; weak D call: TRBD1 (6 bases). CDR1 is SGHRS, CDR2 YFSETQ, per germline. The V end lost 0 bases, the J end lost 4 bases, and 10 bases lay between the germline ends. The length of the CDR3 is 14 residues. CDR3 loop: CASSLAGVGTEAFF. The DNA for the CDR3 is TGCGCCAGCAGCTTGGCAGGGGTTGGCACTGAAGCTTTCTTT.

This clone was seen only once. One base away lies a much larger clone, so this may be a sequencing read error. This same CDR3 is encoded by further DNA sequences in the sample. The CDR3 DNA reads as TGTGCCAGCAGTTACTCCTCCTACGAGCAGTACTTC. Its protein is CASSYSSYEQYF. The V and J genes are TRBV6-5 and TRBJ2-7, with D uncertain. The CDR3 contains 12 residues. V was shortened by 0 bases and J by 0 bases, with 0 bases between the two germline ends. Germline V CDR1 and CDR2: MNHEY, SVGAGI.

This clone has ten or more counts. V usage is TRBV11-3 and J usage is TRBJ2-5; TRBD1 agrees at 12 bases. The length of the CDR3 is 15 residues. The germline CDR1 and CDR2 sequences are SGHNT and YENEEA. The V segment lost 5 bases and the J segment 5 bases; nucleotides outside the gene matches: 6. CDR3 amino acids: CASSARDRGHETQYF. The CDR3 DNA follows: TGTGCCAGCAGCGCAAGGGACAGGGGGCATGAGACCCAGTACTTC.